The 21 T cell receptor beta chains listed next were all sequenced from one sample in a study of siplizumab effects on memory and regulatory T cells. This table comes from immunoSEQ multiplex PCR, and its TCRdb copy is limited to in-frame clones, with some not included. This sample has about 26,000 clones; about 79% occur once, and the top ten carry 24%. Sequenced input: memory CD4+ T cells sorted from blood. These receptors were obtained from a human donor in good health.

V and J are TRBV6-4 and TRBJ2-3; no firm D call. V shed 3 bases and J shed 2 bases, with 12 bases lying between them. CDR1 is MRHNA and CDR2 is SNTAGT in the germline V gene. There are 15 residues in the CDR3. The CDR3 is CASSESAGSTDTQYF. The CDR3 DNA follows: TGTGCCAGCAGTGAATCGGCCGGCTCCACAGATACGCAGTATTTT.

The CDR3, as DNA: TGTGCCAGCAGTTCAACAGGACTGGGCACTGAAGCTTTCTTT. Translation gives CASSSTGLGTEAFF. The genes are TRBV6-6 and TRBJ1-1; D may be TRBD1 (5 bases). The V end was cut by 4 bases, the J end by 4 bases, with 13 bases between. The CDR3 extends over 14 amino acids. Germline CDR1 MNHNY, CDR2 SVGAGI (reference sequence).

This clone came up a few times. The chain links TRBV30 to TRBJ1-2; D is possibly TRBD1 (6 bases). Trimming took off 3 bases at V and 7 bases at J, with 21 bases between the two ends. Germline CDR1 GTSNPN, CDR2 SVGIG (reference sequence). The CDR3 runs to 15 residues. CDR3 sequence (DNA): TGTGCCTGGAGCCCAGGGTGGGGGCGCGGAGGTGGCTACACCTTC. It encodes CAWSPGWGRGGGYTF.

This sequence joins TRBV21-1 and TRBJ1-2. TRBV21-1 is deemed a pseudogene. This CDR3 comprises 18 residues. Here the CDR3 DNA reads TGTGCCAGCAGCAAACAGTCTCAATGGGGCGGGACACTCGTCGGCTACACCTTC. Encoded protein: CASSKQSQWGGTLVGYTF.

The chain is built from TRBV4-3 and TRBJ2-1; either TRBD1 or TRBD2 may fit D (5 bases each). Germline V gene lookup returns CDR1 LGHNA and CDR2 YSLEER. The CDR3 length is 16 residues. V lost 0 bases, J lost 2 bases, and 11 bases lay in between. CDR3 amino acids: CASSQDIGTTYNEQFF. In nucleotides, the CDR3 is TGCGCCAGCAGCCAAGATATTGGGACCACCTACAATGAGCAGTTCTTC.

This sequence joins TRBV10-3 and TRBJ2-5; possible D gene TRBD2, 6 bases. Deletions cut 4 bases from V and 4 bases from J, with 13 bases between. There are 14 residues in the CDR3. Germline V gene lookup returns CDR1 ENHRY and CDR2 SYGVKD. The CDR3 DNA is TGTGCCATCAGTGGAAGACTAGATTCAGAGACCCAGTACTTC. This gives the protein CAISGRLDSETQYF.

This chain uses TRBV30 with TRBJ2-7; TRBD1 matches 7 bases. Germline trimming cut 0 bases from V and 3 bases from J; bases unmatched to any gene: 2. The CDR3 loop spans 13 amino acids. Germline values: CDR1 GTSNPN, CDR2 SVGIG (reference sequence). CDR3 amino acids: CAWSVSGGYEQYF. The CDR3 DNA follows: TGTGCCTGGAGTGTTTCAGGGGGCTACGAGCAGTACTTC.

This clone was seen only once. J is TRBJ2-1 and V is TRBV5-1, with TRBD2 matching over 7 bases. Germline trimming cut 2 bases from V and 2 bases from J; bases unmatched to any gene: 4. The CDR3 covers 15 residues. The germline CDR1 and CDR2 sequences are SGHRS and YFSETQ. CDR3 in DNA: TGCGCCAGCAGCTTTTTGCGGGAGACCTACAATGAGCAGTTCTTC. Protein product: CASSFLRETYNEQFF.

This clone was counted once. The genes are TRBV7-9 and TRBJ2-5; D remains unclear. V was pared by 1 base and J by 5 bases, with 2 bases between. The germline V gene has CDR1 SEHNR and CDR2 FQNEAQ (reference sequence). The CDR3 spans 11 residues. The CDR3 reads CASSLVETQYF. The CDR3 DNA is TGTGCCAGCAGCTTAGTGGAGACCCAGTACTTC.

This clone was seen only once. The V call is TRBV7-2, the J call TRBJ1-2; D is unclear. The CDR3 is 11 amino acids. V was shortened by 2 bases and J by 8 bases, with 6 bases between the two germline ends. Per the germline V gene, CDR1 is SGHTA and CDR2 is FQGNSA. CDR3 in amino acids: CASSLSVGYTF. In nucleotides, the CDR3 is TGTGCCAGCAGCTTATCAGTGGGCTACACCTTC.

This chain uses TRBV7-2 with TRBJ1-3; D gene uncertain. The CDR3 totals 13 residues. Germline V gene sequence: CDR1 SGHTA, CDR2 FQGNSA. Trimming removed 7 bases from V and 2 bases from J, with 9 bases in between. CDR3 nucleotides: TGTGCCAGCACCAAAGAGCCTGGAAACACCATATATTTT. This translates into CASTKEPGNTIYF.

The chain joins TRBV12-5 to TRBJ2-1, with 9 bases matching TRBD2. CDR3 length: 16 amino acids. CDR1 and CDR2 (germline): LGHNT, FRNRAP. J gave up 2 bases and V 0 bases, and 2 bases lay outside the gene matches. The CDR3 here is CASGLVLAGPYNEQFF. For the CDR3, the DNA is TGTGCTAGTGGTTTGGTCCTAGCGGGACCCTACAATGAGCAGTTCTTC.

This chain joins TRBV6-6 and TRBJ1-1; 8 nucleotides align to TRBD1. From germline, CDR1 is MNHNY and CDR2 SVGAGI (reference sequence). The J segment lost 3 bases and the V segment lost 7 bases, leaving 13 bases of the junction unmatched. CDR3 length equals 16 residues. The CDR3 DNA is TGTGCCAGCAAGTTACTAATGTTGGACAGGGACACTGAAGCTTTCTTT. Protein: CASKLLMLDRDTEAFF.

V and J are TRBV5-1 and TRBJ2-1; 8 bases match TRBD2. The ends lost 0 bases at V and 10 bases at J; junction bases unmatched: 12. There are 16 residues in the CDR3. CDR1 is SGHRS and CDR2 is YFSETQ in the germline V gene. Here the CDR3 reads CASSLGVGRAEGEQFF. CDR3 in DNA: TGCGCCAGCAGCTTGGGGGTCGGGAGGGCCGAAGGGGAGCAGTTCTTC.

This clone was detected only a few times. V is TRBV2 and J is TRBJ2-3; D unresolved. CDR1 is SNHLY and CDR2 is FYNNEI in the germline V gene. Trimming pared 4 bases from V and 6 bases from J, leaving 5 bases between. The CDR3 consists of 11 residues. Here the CDR3 reads CASSGYDTQYF. The CDR3 nucleotides read TGTGCCAGCAGTGGTTATGATACGCAGTATTTT.

This clone is judged medium-sized. V is TRBV30 and J is TRBJ1-4; no reliable D call. Trimming left V 4 bases short and J 5 bases short, with 11 bases between. The CDR3 is 13 residues long. Looked up from germline, CDR1 is GTSNPN and CDR2 is SVGIG (reference sequence). CDR3 residues: CAWNRGGNEKLFF. CDR3 in DNA: TGTGCCTGGAACCGGGGTGGGAATGAAAAACTGTTTTTT.

V and J are TRBV6-4 and TRBJ2-3; D gene uncertain. Germline V gene data show CDR1 as MRHNA and CDR2 as SNTAGT. The CDR3 is 13 residues long. Trimming took 4 bases from V and 6 from J, leaving 11 bases between them. CDR3 DNA: TGTGCCAGCAGTGTGAGAGAGTTTGATACGCAGTATTTT. Translated: CASSVREFDTQYF.

J is TRBJ2-2 and V is TRBV30; D is perhaps TRBD1 (6 bases). This CDR3 region has 13 residues. Trimming stripped 5 bases from V and 6 bases from J, with 13 bases between. The germline gives CDR1 GTSNPN, CDR2 SVGIG (reference sequence). This chain's CDR3 is CAWAYRDPGELFF. In nucleotides, the CDR3 is TGTGCCTGGGCCTACAGGGACCCCGGGGAGCTGTTTTTT.

The chain joins TRBV7-2 to TRBJ1-4, with 10 nucleotides matching TRBD1. CDR3 length: 15 amino acids. The germline CDR1 and CDR2 sequences are SGHTA and FQGNSA. The V segment lost 1 base and the J segment 9 bases; nucleotides outside the gene matches: 5. CDR3 loop: CASSLVRDRGQKLFF. The CDR3 region has the DNA TGTGCCAGCAGCTTAGTCCGGGACAGGGGTCAAAAACTGTTTTTT.

V is TRBV7-2 and J is TRBJ1-4; TRBD1 might be the D (6 bases). Trimming removed 5 bases at V and 8 bases at J, with 18 bases between. Germline CDR1 SGHTA, CDR2 FQGNSA. The CDR3 extends over 15 amino acids. CDR3 sequence (DNA): TGTGCCAGCAGCCCGGGATGGATAAGGGGGGAAAAACTGTTTTTT. Translated, it gives CASSPGWIRGEKLFF.

J is TRBJ2-3 and V is TRBV11-2; D is unresolved. The V end was cut by 5 bases, the J end by 2 bases, with 8 bases between. Germline V gene sequence: CDR1 SGHAT, CDR2 FQNNGV. This CDR3 is built from 13 residues. The DNA of the CDR3 is TGTGCCAGCAGCGCCCACTACACAGATACGCAGTATTTT. Protein sequence: CASSAHYTDTQYF.